This T cell receptor beta chain was retrieved from a study of cytomegalovirus exposure and HLA in healthy donors. Concerning this clone: Its specificity is unknown.

Study findings and constraints: Researchers had no immune exposure information except CMV serostatus available. The listing of roughly 160 TCR beta chains classed them as cytomegalovirus-associated.

13 Jbeta primers and 60 Vbeta primers were used for the PCR. Clones were read by immunoSEQ multiplex PCR, and TCRdb kept only the in-frame ones, dropping some. The repertoire holds roughly 100,000 clones, with just under 80% as singletons. Germline V gives CDR1 SNHLY, CDR2 FYNNEI. V was clipped by 6 bases and J by 3 bases; unmatched bases: 7. The CDR3 has 16 residues. This clonotype was sampled from a man under 40 in good health and CMV-seronegative. This rearrangement joins TRBV2 to TRBJ2-7; TRBD2 matches 14 bases. The specimen sequenced was PBMCs. The CDR3 here is CASRGTSGSWIYEQYF. Written as DNA, the CDR3 is TGTGCCAGCAGGGGGACTAGCGGGAGCTGGATCTACGAGCAGTACTTC. Full variable domain (missing parts from reference TRBV2 and TRBJ2-7): EPEVTQTPSHQVTQMGQEVILRCVPISNHLYFYWYRQILGQKVEFLVSFYNNEISEKSEIFDDQFSVERPDGSNFTLKIRSTKLEDSAMYFCASRGTSGSWIYEQYFGPGTRLTVT.